This T cell receptor beta chain originates from a study of vaccination and CD4 T cells after COVID-19. Study overall: Post-vaccination specimens were collected at a median of around 72 days following dose two (range 14 to 241).

The Oncomine TCR Beta short-read assay sequenced DNA from cultured CD4+ T cells. A single record per CDR3 protein comes from TCRdb applying MiXCR to the PCR reads. The table shows thousands of distinct CDR3 sequences, with roughly three fifths occurring only once. For this clonotype: Its antigen is as yet unknown.

Described treatment: roughly 10-day PBMC culture with coronavirus spike peptide pools or control peptides (ViraFEST assay). Germline V gene data show CDR1 as MNHNS and CDR2 as SASEGT. Trimming cost V 7 bases and J 4 bases; bases outside gene matches: 9. CDR3 size: 14 residues. Sample: CD4+ T cells from blood, cultured in vitro. This receptor was obtained from a human donor who had recovered from COVID-19. The chain links TRBV6-1 to TRBJ1-2, with 7 bases aligning to TRBD1. CDR3 in amino acids: CASTITTGSYGYTF. The CDR3 nucleotides read TGTGCCAGCACTATCACGACAGGGAGCTATGGCTACACCTTC.